A single sample is the source of the 23 T cell receptor beta chains below, sequenced in a study of blood T cell repertoires in COVID-19. Sequenced by immunoSEQ multiplex PCR; TCRdb stores in-frame clones only, minus some. The sample lists 150,000 to 200,000 clones, around 90% occurring once. Sequencing input: peripheral blood. The receptor set was obtained from a man aged 35 to 55 with acute or convalescent COVID-19.

The chain couples TRBV28 to TRBJ2-1; the D is unclear. CDR1 MDHEN and CDR2 SYDVKM come from the germline V gene. CDR3 length: 11 amino acids. V dropped 8 bases and J dropped 7 bases, with 9 bases sitting between them. CDR3 bases: TGTGCCAGCGGTGTTAGAAATGAGCAGTTCTTC. Residues: CASGVRNEQFF.

The chain combines TRBV14 with TRBJ1-2, with 8 nucleotides matching TRBD1. Trimming took 5 bases from V and 5 from J; bases not matched to a gene: 10. Germline lookup yields CDR1 SGHDN and CDR2 FVKESK. The CDR3 has 15 residues. The CDR3, as DNA: TGTGCCAGCAGCGGGGGACAGGCTCGCGGTTATGGCTACACCTTC. It yields the protein CASSGGQARGYGYTF.

V is TRBV27 and J is TRBJ2-1, with TRBD2 matching 8 bases. The CDR3 spans 16 residues. Germline V gene data show CDR1 as MNHEY and CDR2 as SMNVEV (reference sequence). V lost 3 bases to trimming and J lost 8 bases; unmatched junction nucleotides: 12. In DNA form, the CDR3 reads TGTGCCAGCAGTTTCCTCCGGGGGGGAAACTTGTATGAGCAGTTCTTC. It yields the protein CASSFLRGGNLYEQFF.

This chain joins TRBV9 and TRBJ1-4, with TRBD1 matching over 9 bases. In germline, CDR1 is SGDLS, CDR2 YYNGEE. CDR3 length equals 14 residues. The V and J ends lost 0 bases and 7 bases, in that order; junction bases with no gene match: 1. CDR3 nucleotide sequence: TGTGCCAGCAGCGTAGACAGGGGGCCTGAAAAACTGTTTTTT. Amino acid sequence: CASSVDRGPEKLFF.

This chain uses TRBV11-3 with TRBJ1-6; D unresolved. Germline CDR1 SGHNT, CDR2 YENEEA. The CDR3 spans 13 residues. V lost 0 bases, J lost 7 bases, and 4 bases lay in between. CDR3 coding DNA: TGTGCCAGCAGCTTAGACCCGAATTCACCCCTCCACTTT. This translates into CASSLDPNSPLHF.

V gene TRBV6-5 combines with J gene TRBJ2-2; D is unresolved. In germline, CDR1 is MNHEY, CDR2 SVGAGI. Between the trimmed V and J ends, which lost 5 bases and 7 bases, there was a span of 8 bases. This CDR3 region has 12 residues. The CDR3 loop reads CASSLIGGELFF. The CDR3 nucleotides are TGTGCCAGCAGTCTAATTGGCGGGGAGCTGTTTTTT.

The rearrangement links TRBV7-2 to TRBJ2-1, with 10 bases fitting TRBD2. This CDR3 spans 16 amino acids. Germline CDR1 SGHTA, CDR2 FQGNSA. V lost 4 bases and J lost 0; bases outside the gene matches: 3. The CDR3 spells CASSSSGGASYNEQFF. The CDR3 bases are TGTGCCAGCAGCTCAAGCGGGGGGGCCTCCTACAATGAGCAGTTCTTC.

The chain couples TRBV5-1 to TRBJ2-5; 8 bases align to TRBD2. With V trimmed by 6 bases and J by 2 bases, 6 bases remained unmatched. Germline lookup yields CDR1 SGHRS and CDR2 YFSETQ. This CDR3 is 14 amino acids long. The CDR3 loop reads CASKVAGTQETQYF. CDR3 DNA: TGCGCCAGCAAGGTAGCGGGGACTCAAGAGACCCAGTACTTC.

The V gene is TRBV29-1, the J gene TRBJ1-3; D may be TRBD1 (6 bases). CDR1 and CDR2 (germline): SQVTM, ANQGSEA. CDR3 length: 14 amino acids. Trimming took off 4 bases at V and 0 bases at J, with 10 bases between the two ends. CDR3 in amino acids: CSVVDRDSGNTIYF. In DNA, the CDR3 is TGCAGCGTTGTGGACAGAGACTCTGGAAACACCATATATTTT.

This rearrangement joins TRBV5-1 to TRBJ1-5; weak D call: TRBD1 (6 bases). Germline V gene data show CDR1 as SGHRS and CDR2 as YFSETQ. Between the trimmed V and J ends, which lost 4 bases and 3 bases, there was a span of 11 bases. The CDR3 is made up of 14 amino acids. The CDR3 nucleotides are TGCGCCAGCAGCAGGGGGGGGATCAATCAGCCCCAGCATTTT. It codes for CASSRGGINQPQHF.

DNA for the CDR3: TGTGCCAGTGCCGACGTCGGGAGCAATCAGCCCCAGCATTTT. Translated, it gives CASADVGSNQPQHF. The chain employs TRBV19 and TRBJ1-5; no reliable D call. V lost 8 bases, J lost 1 base, and 12 bases lay in between. CDR1 and CDR2 (germline): LNHDA, SQIVND (reference sequence). This CDR3 has 14 amino acids.

The chain recombines TRBV10-2 with TRBJ1-1; 9 positions match TRBD1. Germline values: CDR1 WSHSY, CDR2 SAAADI. V shed 8 bases and J 4 bases; nucleotides not matched to a gene: 11. CDR3 length: 15 amino acids. The CDR3, as DNA: TGCGCCAGCGCACAGGGGGCCTTTGCAAGCACTGAAGCTTTCTTT. This sequence encodes CASAQGAFASTEAFF.

This sequence joins TRBV30 and TRBJ1-1, with D perhaps TRBD1 (6 bases). The V end lost 2 bases, the J end lost 4 bases, and 8 bases lay between the germline ends. Germline V gene data show CDR1 as GTSNPN and CDR2 as SVGIG (reference sequence). The CDR3 consists of 12 residues. The CDR3 DNA sequence: TGTGCCTGGAGTAGGGGGAGCACTGAAGCTTTCTTT. Protein sequence: CAWSRGSTEAFF.

V and J are TRBV2 and TRBJ1-2; D not resolved. CDR1 and CDR2 from the germline V gene are SNHLY and FYNNEI. The V and J ends lost 2 bases and 4 bases respectively, with 5 bases between them. This CDR3 comprises 12 residues. CDR3 nucleotide sequence: TGTGCCAGCAGTGAATCGGGCTATGGCTACACCTTC. Protein product: CASSESGYGYTF.

J is TRBJ2-7 and V is TRBV6-2 or TRBV6-3; 8 bases agree with TRBD2. The CDR3 runs to 16 residues. Looked up from germline, CDR1 is MNHEY and CDR2 is SVGEGT. V lost 2 bases and J lost 2; bases outside the gene matches: 8. The CDR3 DNA reads as TGTGCCAGCAGTTACCGGATAGCGGGATCTCCCTACGAGCAGTACTTC. Its translation is CASSYRIAGSPYEQYF.

The chain is built from TRBV7-9 and TRBJ1-2, with 9 bases lining up with TRBD1. Trimming took 6 bases from V and 4 from J; bases not matched to a gene: 0. Germline V gene lookup returns CDR1 SEHNR and CDR2 FQNEAQ (reference sequence). This CDR3 is 12 amino acids long. The CDR3 region has the DNA TGTGCCAGCAGGACAGGGGGCTATGGCTACACCTTC. Residues: CASRTGGYGYTF.

This chain uses TRBV15 with TRBJ1-5; TRBD1 matches at 7 bases. V dropped 1 base and J dropped 6; count of bases not matched to a gene: 6. The CDR3 length is 15 residues. The germline gives CDR1 LNHNV, CDR2 YYDKDF (reference sequence). This CDR3 reads CATSRGQGGTQPQHF. As DNA, the CDR3 is TGTGCCACCAGCAGAGGACAGGGTGGGACTCAGCCCCAGCATTTT.

This rearrangement joins TRBV2 to TRBJ2-7; perhaps TRBD1 as D (6 bases). The CDR3 spans 10 residues. Trimming cost V 5 bases and J 11 bases, with 10 bases left between them. The germline V gene encodes CDR1 SNHLY and CDR2 FYNNEI. The CDR3 is CASSKDREYF. CDR3 nucleotide sequence: TGTGCCAGCAGTAAGGACAGAGAGTACTTC.

The chain combines TRBV28 with TRBJ1-2, with 8 bases matching TRBD1. The CDR3 runs 16 residues. With V trimmed by 1 base and J by 4 bases, 8 bases remained unmatched. CDR1 is MDHEN and CDR2 is SYDVKM in the germline V gene. CDR3 amino acids: CASSLSTGAQGYGYTF. The DNA for the CDR3 is TGTGCCAGCAGTTTATCGACAGGGGCCCAGGGCTATGGCTACACCTTC.

The chain couples TRBV19 to TRBJ1-5, with 9 bases aligning to TRBD1. The CDR3 consists of 15 residues. V shed 5 bases and J 7 bases; nucleotides not matched to a gene: 9. Germline-derived CDR1 and CDR2 are LNHDA and SQIVND (reference sequence). The CDR3 DNA is TGTGCCAGTAGTCCCCTCCGGACAGGGGAACAGCCCCAGCATTTT. This codes for CASSPLRTGEQPQHF.

The V call is TRBV24-1, the J call TRBJ1-2, with D perhaps matching TRBD1 (6 bases). V was clipped by 7 bases and J by 6 bases, with 11 bases between them. In germline, CDR1 is KGHDR, CDR2 SFDVKD. This CDR3 has 12 residues. DNA of the CDR3: TGTGCCACCAGGAGACAGGTGGATGGCTACACCTTC. Translating gives CATRRQVDGYTF.

J is TRBJ2-6 and V is TRBV7-9, with a possible D match to TRBD2 (6 bases). CDR3 size: 17 residues. V dropped 7 bases and J dropped 2 bases, with 18 bases sitting between them. Germline CDR1 is SEHNR and CDR2 is FQNEAQ (reference sequence). The CDR3 bases are TGTGCCAGCACCCCGTCAGGAGGGGCGCCTGGGGCCAACGTCCTGACTTTC. Residues: CASTPSGGAPGANVLTF. The entire variable domain, with the rest obtained from reference TRBV7-9 and TRBJ2-6, is as follows: DTGVSQNPRHKITKRGQNVTFRCDPISEHNRLYWYRQTLGQGPEFLTYFQNEAQLEKSRLLSDRFSAERPKGSFSTLEIQRTEQGDSAMYLCASTPSGGAPGANVLTFGAGSRLTVL.

This clone came up once. The chain joins TRBV2 to TRBJ2-7; 12 bases align to TRBD1. Unmatched junction bases numbered 6, after V lost 8 bases and J lost 4 bases. CDR3 length: 14 amino acids. Looked up from germline, CDR1 is SNHLY and CDR2 is FYNNEI. CDR3: CASSRDRGLYEQYF. In nucleotides, the CDR3 is TGTGCCAGCTCTCGGGACAGGGGGCTTTACGAGCAGTACTTC.